Only a few counts were recorded for the clone carrying this TCR beta chain. Antigen specificity is unknown. The entry originates in a study of CD8 T cells in ankylosing spondylitis. Germline CDR1 and CDR2: SGHTA and FQGNSA. This CDR3 spans 12 amino acids. V dropped 6 bases and J dropped 5 bases, with 10 bases sitting between them. For TCR beta, libraries came from quantitative 5'-RACE with molecular barcodes. TCRdb independently ran MiXCR on the 5' RACE reads; one entry per CDR3 protein. The table has about 500,000 distinct CDR3 sequences, about 13% seen once. Whole-study results and caveats: Among TCR beta sequences, a motif of eight highly homologous variants appeared characteristic of ankylosing spondylitis blood.

Sequences were obtained from blood, either unsorted or a sorted T cell fraction (not recorded which). The TCR comes from a male donor with ankylosing spondylitis. This chain joins TRBV7-2 and TRBJ2-5; D is unclear. CDR3 region: CASSANLETQYF. CDR3 nucleotide sequence: TGTGCCAGCAGTGCCAACCTGGAGACCCAGTACTTC.